This T cell receptor (beta chain) was observed in a study of blood T cell repertoires in COVID-19. Overall study: The samples span acute and convalescent COVID-19 from the United States, Italy and Spain. T cells, B-cell-depleted T cells, or PBMCs provided the cDNA or gDNA that served as material.

Per the study methods: Nucleated cell number was recorded as an estimate derived from reference gene primer amplification. Only in-frame clones appear in the TCRdb table, and some are missing; sequencing was by immunoSEQ multiplex PCR. That table furnishes V, J and clone size, whereas the DNA furnished D and trimming. Of roughly 62,000 clones in the sample, approximately 82% are singletons; the top ten hold about 3.2%. There are 14 residues in the CDR3. Per germline, CDR1 KGHDR and CDR2 SFDVKD. With 4 bases removed from V and 3 bases from J, the gap between germline ends came to 10 bases. The chain couples TRBV24-1 to TRBJ2-3, with a tentative D call TRBD1 (6 bases). The TCR sequence derives from a man aged 55 to 70 with acute or convalescent COVID-19. The sequenced material came from peripheral blood. CDR3 sequence (DNA): TGTGCCACCAGTGACCCCACAGGGACAGATACGCAGTATTTT. Translated: CATSDPTGTDTQYF.